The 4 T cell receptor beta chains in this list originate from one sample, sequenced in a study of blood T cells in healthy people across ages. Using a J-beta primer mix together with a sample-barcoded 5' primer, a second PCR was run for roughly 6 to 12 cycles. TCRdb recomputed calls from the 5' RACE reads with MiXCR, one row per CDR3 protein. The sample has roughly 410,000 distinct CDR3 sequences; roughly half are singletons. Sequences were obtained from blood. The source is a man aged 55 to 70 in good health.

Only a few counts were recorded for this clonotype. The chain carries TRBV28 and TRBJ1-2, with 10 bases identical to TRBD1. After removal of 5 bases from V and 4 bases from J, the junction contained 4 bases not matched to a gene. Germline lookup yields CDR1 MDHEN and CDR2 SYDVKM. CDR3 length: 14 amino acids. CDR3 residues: CASSVRQGAYGYTF. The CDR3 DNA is TGTGCCAGCAGTGTGAGACAGGGGGCCTATGGCTACACCTTC.

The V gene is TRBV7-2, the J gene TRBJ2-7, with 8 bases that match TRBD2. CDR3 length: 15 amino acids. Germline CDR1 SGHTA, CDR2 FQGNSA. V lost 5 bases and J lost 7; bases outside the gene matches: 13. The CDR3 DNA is TGTGCCAGCAGCGCCCAACTAGCGGTTTACAATGAGCAGTACTTC. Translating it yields CASSAQLAVYNEQYF.

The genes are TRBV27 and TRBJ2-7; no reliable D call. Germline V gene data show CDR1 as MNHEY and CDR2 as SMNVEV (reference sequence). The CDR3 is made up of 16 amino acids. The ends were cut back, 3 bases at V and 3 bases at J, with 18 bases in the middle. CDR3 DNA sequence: TGTGCCAGCAGTTTGAAAGGGCCCTTACCTGGCTACGAGCAGTACTTC. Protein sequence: CASSLKGPLPGYEQYF.

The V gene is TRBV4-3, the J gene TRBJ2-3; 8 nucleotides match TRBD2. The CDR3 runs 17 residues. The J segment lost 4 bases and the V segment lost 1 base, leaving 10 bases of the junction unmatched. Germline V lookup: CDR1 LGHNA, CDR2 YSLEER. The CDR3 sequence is CASSQGFLTGGADTQYF. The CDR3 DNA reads TGCGCCAGCAGCCAAGGCTTCCTAACGGGAGGGGCAGATACGCAGTATTTT.